This T cell receptor beta chain was captured by sequencing in a study of blood T cell repertoires in COVID-19. This CDR3 comprises 15 residues. V was shortened by 4 bases and J by 0 bases, with 9 bases between the two germline ends. In germline, CDR1 is PRHDT, CDR2 FYEKMQ (reference sequence). Measured with immunoSEQ multiplex PCR; TCRdb has only the in-frame clones, and not every one. This sample has over 200,000 clones; 85% to 90% occur once, and the top ten carry 2.7%. The rearrangement uses TRBV13 and TRBJ2-2, with D perhaps matching TRBD1 (6 bases). The specimen was peripheral blood. This clonotype was sampled from a man aged 30-40 years with COVID-19, enrolled during active disease. In DNA form, the CDR3 reads TGTGCCAGCAGCTCAACAGGGTCGAACACCGGGGAGCTGTTTTTT. It specifies CASSSTGSNTGELFF.